The 29 T cell receptor beta chains given below trace back to one sample, sequenced in a study of OX40 agonist ivuxolimab in advanced cancers. The repertoire was sequenced with immunoSEQ multiplex PCR; TCRdb's copy has only in-frame clones and lacks some. Of approximately 54,000 clones listed, about 91% are singletons. The sequencing here drew on CD4+ or CD8+ T cells sorted from blood, taken in a trial of the OX40 agonist ivuxolimab. The source of these receptors is an adult with an advanced solid tumor such as melanoma, head and neck, liver or kidney cancer.

The V gene is TRBV6-5, the J gene TRBJ2-7, with 8 nucleotides matching TRBD1. The germline CDR1 and CDR2 sequences are MNHEY and SVGAGI. The trim removed 6 bases at V and 5 bases at J, leaving 12 bases unmatched. The CDR3 length is 15 residues. The CDR3 sequence: CASRGPGQGFHEQYF. DNA for the CDR3: TGTGCCAGCAGGGGACCCGGACAGGGTTTCCACGAGCAGTACTTC.

The rearrangement joins TRBV7-2 to TRBJ2-3; 10 bases match TRBD1. V lost 5 bases to trimming and J lost 4 bases; unmatched junction nucleotides: 3. CDR1 SGHTA and CDR2 FQGNSA come from the germline V gene. The CDR3 loop spans 14 amino acids. CDR3 DNA: TGTGCCAGCAGCCTTGGACAGGGGGCAGATACGCAGTATTTT. Encoded protein: CASSLGQGADTQYF.

The chain uses TRBV25-1 and TRBJ2-1; D gene ambiguous. V lost 5 bases and J lost 5, with 7 bases in between. CDR3 length: 12 residues. Looked up from germline, CDR1 is MGHDK and CDR2 is SYGVNS. As DNA, the CDR3 is TGTGCCAGCAGTCCCTGGAACAATGAGCAGTTCTTC. Its protein is CASSPWNNEQFF.

This sequence joins TRBV5-1 and TRBJ1-3, with 7 bases aligning to TRBD1. Germline V gene lookup returns CDR1 SGHRS and CDR2 YFSETQ. After removal of 5 bases from V and 4 bases from J, the junction contained 6 bases not matched to a gene. This CDR3 has 14 residues. This CDR3 reads CASRVGTAGNTIYF. Here the CDR3 DNA reads TGCGCCAGCAGGGTTGGGACAGCCGGAAACACCATATATTTT.

The J gene is TRBJ2-7, the V gene TRBV9; D perhaps matches TRBD2 (5 bases). This CDR3 is built from 14 residues. V was pared by 5 bases and J by 3 bases, with 15 bases between. CDR1 SGDLS and CDR2 YYNGEE come from the germline V gene. CDR3 loop: CASSISFGGYEQYF. Here the CDR3 DNA reads TGTGCCAGCAGTATCTCTTTTGGAGGCTACGAGCAGTACTTC.

The chain carries TRBV27 and TRBJ2-7, with D possibly TRBD1 on 6 matching bases. The germline V gene has CDR1 MNHEY and CDR2 SMNVEV (reference sequence). The CDR3 is 12 amino acids. Trimming stripped 6 bases from V and 4 bases from J, with 10 bases between. CDR3 sequence (DNA): TGTGCCAGCAGAGCCGGGACATACGAGCAGTACTTC. It encodes CASRAGTYEQYF.

The V and J genes are TRBV7-9 and TRBJ1-5, with D uncertain. The CDR3 runs 16 residues. The ends were cut back, 1 base at V and 0 bases at J, with 10 bases in the middle. Germline CDR1 reads SEHNR; CDR2 reads FQNEAQ (reference sequence). CDR3 DNA: TGTGCCAGCAGCTTAGGGGCAGACATTAGCAATCAGCCCCAGCATTTT. It translates to CASSLGADISNQPQHF.

The J gene is TRBJ1-1, the V gene TRBV6-5; D gene uncertain. V shed 2 bases and J shed 5 bases, with 9 bases lying between them. Germline-derived CDR1 and CDR2 are MNHEY and SVGAGI. CDR3 length: 13 residues. The CDR3 region has the DNA TGTGCCAGCAGTTACAGTCATGGGACTGAAGCTTTCTTT. Encoded protein: CASSYSHGTEAFF.

The rearrangement uses TRBV6-5 and TRBJ2-1; D is perhaps TRBD2 (6 bases). Germline CDR1 reads MNHEY; CDR2 reads SVGAGI. With 0 bases removed from V and 6 bases from J, the gap between germline ends came to 15 bases. The CDR3 spans 16 residues. In DNA, the CDR3 is TGTGCCAGCAGTTACTCCGGAGGGGCACGCATCAATGAGCAGTTCTTC. Protein: CASSYSGGARINEQFF.

This rearrangement joins TRBV29-1 to TRBJ1-2, with TRBD1 as a possible D gene (5 bases). V lost 3 bases and J 2 bases, leaving 13 bases between the germline ends. This CDR3 has 14 amino acids. Looked up from germline, CDR1 is SQVTM and CDR2 is ANQGSEA. CDR3 nucleotides: TGCAGCGTTGATGTTGAAGGGGCAAACTATGGCTACACCTTC. It is translated as CSVDVEGANYGYTF.

The gene calls are TRBV7-9 and TRBJ2-5; D perhaps matches TRBD2 (6 bases). This CDR3 has 16 amino acids. Trimming stripped 7 bases from V and 3 bases from J, with 21 bases between. Per the germline V gene, CDR1 is SEHNR and CDR2 is FQNEAQ (reference sequence). The CDR3 spells CASNPPRGFGEETQYF. CDR3 bases: TGTGCCAGCAACCCGCCTCGGGGGTTCGGGGAAGAGACCCAGTACTTC.

The rearrangement joins TRBV7-9 to TRBJ2-1, with 7 bases aligning to TRBD2. The V gene's germline CDR1 is SEHNR and CDR2 FQNEAQ (reference sequence). The J segment lost 10 bases and the V segment lost 5 bases, leaving 2 bases of the junction unmatched. The CDR3 length is 11 residues. In DNA, the CDR3 is TGTGCCAGCAGCGCCGGGGGGGAGCAGTTCTTC. Its translation: CASSAGGEQFF.

Written as DNA, the CDR3 is TGCAGCGTCACAGCGGGAGGAATGTACACCGGGGAGCTGTTTTTT. Amino acid sequence: CSVTAGGMYTGELFF. The rearrangement joins TRBV29-1 to TRBJ2-2, with 9 bases that match TRBD2. The trim removed 6 bases at V and 3 bases at J, leaving 8 bases unmatched. Per germline, CDR1 SQVTM and CDR2 ANQGSEA. The CDR3 runs to 15 residues.

A single count supports this clone. The chain recombines TRBV6-6 with TRBJ2-2; D perhaps matches TRBD1 (6 bases). Deletions cut 2 bases from V and 5 bases from J, with 12 bases between. Per germline, CDR1 MNHNY and CDR2 SVGAGI (reference sequence). This CDR3 spans 15 amino acids. CDR3 protein: CASSYQGHQTGELFF. CDR3 DNA: TGTGCCAGCAGTTACCAGGGGCATCAGACCGGGGAGCTGTTTTTT.

The genes are TRBV7-9 and TRBJ1-1; D ambiguous. The V end was cut by 8 bases, the J end by 0 bases, with 7 bases between. Per the germline V gene, CDR1 is SEHNR and CDR2 is FQNEAQ (reference sequence). This CDR3 has 12 residues. The CDR3 coding sequence is TGTGCCAGCGGCGGGGTGAACACTGAAGCTTTCTTT. This translates into CASGGVNTEAFF. The full variable domain, rest sourced from reference TRBV7-9 and TRBJ1-1, is DTGVSQNPRHKITKRGQNVTFRCDPISEHNRLYWYRQTLGQGPEFLTYFQNEAQLEKSRLLSDRFSAERPKGSFSTLEIQRTEQGDSAMYLCASGGVNTEAFFGQGTRLTVV.

The chain couples TRBV29-1 to TRBJ1-5; 10 bases line up with TRBD1. Trimming at V came to 4 bases and at J to 12 bases, leaving 12 bases not matched to a gene. Germline values: CDR1 SQVTM, CDR2 ANQGSEA. CDR3 length: 14 residues. CDR3 sequence: CSVVLTGGESCQHF. CDR3 DNA sequence: TGCAGCGTTGTCTTGACAGGGGGCGAGAGCTGCCAGCATTTT.

This clone has only a few counts. This sequence joins TRBV28 and TRBJ1-5; 8 nucleotides line up with TRBD1. The CDR3 has 16 residues. The germline V gene encodes CDR1 MDHEN and CDR2 SYDVKM. Germline trimming cut 5 bases from V and 5 bases from J; bases unmatched to any gene: 11. CDR3 loop: CASSQTTGAIYQPQHF. DNA of the CDR3: TGTGCCAGCAGTCAAACGACAGGGGCAATATATCAGCCCCAGCATTTT.

V usage is TRBV9 and J usage is TRBJ2-2, with D uncertain. V was clipped by 3 bases and J by 5 bases, with 11 bases between them. Germline assignment: CDR1 SGDLS and CDR2 YYNGEE. The CDR3 runs 14 residues. DNA of the CDR3: TGTGCCAGCAGCGGCCCGGTGGAAACCGGGGAGCTGTTTTTT. Translation: CASSGPVETGELFF.

The genes are TRBV2 and TRBJ1-2; D ambiguous. This CDR3 contains 11 residues. V was pared by 4 bases and J by 6 bases, with 6 bases between. CDR1 and CDR2 from the germline V gene are SNHLY and FYNNEI. CDR3 DNA: TGTGCCAGCAGTGCGGAGGATGGCTACACCTTC. This encodes CASSAEDGYTF.

The chain uses TRBV4-3 and TRBJ1-1; D is ambiguous. Trimming pared 3 bases from V and 8 bases from J, leaving 13 bases between. The CDR3 contains 13 residues. Germline CDR1 is LGHNA and CDR2 is YSLEER. The CDR3 DNA sequence: TGCGCCAGCAGCCAGGAAATGGGTCCGGAAGCTTTCTTT. The encoded protein is CASSQEMGPEAFF.

The V gene is TRBV5-5, the J gene TRBJ2-7; 8 positions agree with TRBD1. The V gene's germline CDR1 is SGHKS and CDR2 YYEKEE (reference sequence). This CDR3 has 16 amino acids. With V trimmed by 4 bases and J by 5 bases, 14 bases remained unmatched. As DNA, the CDR3 is TGTGCCAGCAGCCAGGGACAGGAGGCCCCCCCCAACGAGCAGTACTTC. Amino acid sequence: CASSQGQEAPPNEQYF.

The chain is built from TRBV4-2 and TRBJ2-3, with D possibly being TRBD1 (6 bases). The V gene lost 0 bases and the J gene lost 0 bases, with 16 bases spanning the gap. The CDR3 length is 18 residues. Per the germline V gene, CDR1 is LGHNA and CDR2 is YNFKEQ. The CDR3, as DNA: TGTGCCAGCAGCCAAGATCTGGGGGCGATCGGGAGCACAGATACGCAGTATTTT. Translation: CASSQDLGAIGSTDTQYF.

The chain uses TRBV4-3 and TRBJ1-3; D gene ambiguous. The CDR3 consists of 14 residues. Germline-derived CDR1 and CDR2 are LGHNA and YSLEER. V lost 8 bases, J lost 0 bases, and 11 bases lay in between. CDR3 sequence: CASSTGFSGNTIYF. CDR3 bases: TGCGCCAGCTCAACCGGGTTCTCTGGAAACACCATATATTTT.

The V gene is TRBV19, the J gene TRBJ1-1; no clear D gene. This CDR3 spans 14 amino acids. CDR1 LNHDA and CDR2 SQIVND come from the germline V gene (reference sequence). V was trimmed by 6 bases and J by 4 bases, leaving 15 bases between them. CDR3 nucleotides: TGTGCCAGTAGCTCTTGGAACAGAGGCACTGAAGCTTTCTTT. Translating gives CASSSWNRGTEAFF.

V gene TRBV11-2 combines with J gene TRBJ2-6; D is undetermined. The V gene lost 1 base and the J gene lost 2 bases, with 6 bases spanning the gap. Germline CDR1 and CDR2: SGHAT and FQNNGV. The CDR3 contains 15 residues. CDR3 loop: CASSLGETGANVLTF. DNA of the CDR3: TGTGCCAGCAGCTTAGGGGAAACTGGGGCCAACGTCCTGACTTTC.

The chain links TRBV28 to TRBJ2-2; TRBD1 agrees at 7 bases. This CDR3 spans 14 amino acids. J lost 6 bases, V lost 5 bases, and 6 bases had no gene match. Germline values: CDR1 MDHEN, CDR2 SYDVKM. The CDR3 nucleotides are TGTGCCAGCAGTACCACAGGGGCTCCCGGGGAGCTGTTTTTT. This translates into CASSTTGAPGELFF. The whole variable domain, remainder taken from reference TRBV28 and TRBJ2-2, is DVKVTQSSRYLVKRTGEKVFLECVQDMDHENMFWYRQDPGLGLRLIYFSYDVKMKEKGDIPEGYSVSREKKERFSLILESASTNQTSMYLCASSTTGAPGELFFGEGSRLTVL.

The J gene is TRBJ1-1, the V gene TRBV27; D may be TRBD1 (6 bases). The ends were cut back, 5 bases at V and 3 bases at J, with 13 bases in the middle. Germline V gene lookup returns CDR1 MNHEY and CDR2 SMNVEV (reference sequence). The CDR3 sequence is 14 residues long. The CDR3 loop reads CASSPRGPYTEAFF. For the CDR3, the DNA is TGTGCCAGCAGTCCGCGGGGGCCCTACACTGAAGCTTTCTTT.

Comment on this clone: This sample includes further DNA sequences coding for the same CDR3. The J gene is TRBJ2-7, the V gene TRBV7-9; D may be TRBD1 (5 bases). Germline V lookup: CDR1 SEHNR, CDR2 FQNEAQ (reference sequence). V lost 1 base, J lost 3 bases, and 7 bases lay in between. This CDR3 contains 13 residues. The CDR3 region has the DNA TGTGCCAGCAGCTTAGGGGGCAACTACGAGCAGTACTTC. Translated, it gives CASSLGGNYEQYF.

The chain uses TRBV6-5 and TRBJ2-1, with TRBD2 identical over 10 bases. CDR1 is MNHEY, CDR2 SVGAGI, per germline. J gave up 0 bases and V 2 bases, and 1 base lay outside the gene matches. The CDR3 sequence is 16 residues long. The CDR3 sequence is CASSYPSGGSYNEQFF. The CDR3 coding sequence is TGTGCCAGCAGTTACCCTAGCGGGGGCTCCTACAATGAGCAGTTCTTC.